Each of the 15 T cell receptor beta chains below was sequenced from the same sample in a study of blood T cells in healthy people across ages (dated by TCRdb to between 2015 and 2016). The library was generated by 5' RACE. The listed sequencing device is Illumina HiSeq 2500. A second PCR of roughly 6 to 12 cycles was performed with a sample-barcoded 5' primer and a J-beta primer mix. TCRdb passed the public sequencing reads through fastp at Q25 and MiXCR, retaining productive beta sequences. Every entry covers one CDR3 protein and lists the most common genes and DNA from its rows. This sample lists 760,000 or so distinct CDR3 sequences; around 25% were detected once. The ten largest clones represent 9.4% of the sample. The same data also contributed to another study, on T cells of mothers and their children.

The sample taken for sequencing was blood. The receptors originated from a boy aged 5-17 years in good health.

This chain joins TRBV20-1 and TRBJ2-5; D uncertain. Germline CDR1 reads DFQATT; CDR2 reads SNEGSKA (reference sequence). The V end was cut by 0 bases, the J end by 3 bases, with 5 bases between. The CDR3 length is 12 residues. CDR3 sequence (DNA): TGCAGTGCTAGAGAGCAGAAAGAGACCCAGTACTTC. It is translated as CSAREQKETQYF.

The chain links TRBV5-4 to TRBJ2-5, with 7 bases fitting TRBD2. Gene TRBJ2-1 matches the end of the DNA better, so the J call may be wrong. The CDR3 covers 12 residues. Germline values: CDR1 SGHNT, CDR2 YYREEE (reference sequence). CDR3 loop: CASSRRGDEQFF. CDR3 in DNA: TGTGCCAGCAGCCGTCGGGGGGATGAGCAGTTCTTC.

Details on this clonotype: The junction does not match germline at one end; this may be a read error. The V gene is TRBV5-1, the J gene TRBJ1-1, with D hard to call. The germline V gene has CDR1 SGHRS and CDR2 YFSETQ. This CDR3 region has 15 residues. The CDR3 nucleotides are TGCGCCAGCAGCTTGGGCAAAGAAGGGAACACCGAAGCTTTCTTT. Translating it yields CASSLGKEGNTEAFF.

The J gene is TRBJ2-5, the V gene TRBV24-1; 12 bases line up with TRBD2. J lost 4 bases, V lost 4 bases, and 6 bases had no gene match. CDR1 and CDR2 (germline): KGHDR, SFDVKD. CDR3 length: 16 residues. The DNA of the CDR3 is TGTGCCACCAGTGAGCTAGCGGGAGGGCATTCAGAGACCCAGTACTTC. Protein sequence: CATSELAGGHSETQYF.

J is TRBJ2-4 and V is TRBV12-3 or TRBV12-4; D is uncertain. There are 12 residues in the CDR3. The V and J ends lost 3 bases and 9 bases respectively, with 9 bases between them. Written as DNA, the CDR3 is TGTGCCAGCAGTTTCTTGGATTTCATTCAGTACTTC. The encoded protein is CASSFLDFIQYF.

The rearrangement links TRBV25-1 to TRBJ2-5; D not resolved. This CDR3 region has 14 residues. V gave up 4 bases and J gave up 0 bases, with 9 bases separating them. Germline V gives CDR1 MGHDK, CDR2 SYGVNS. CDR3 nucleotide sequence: TGTGCCAGCAGTGCGCTGCCATACCAAGAGACCCAGTACTTC. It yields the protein CASSALPYQETQYF.

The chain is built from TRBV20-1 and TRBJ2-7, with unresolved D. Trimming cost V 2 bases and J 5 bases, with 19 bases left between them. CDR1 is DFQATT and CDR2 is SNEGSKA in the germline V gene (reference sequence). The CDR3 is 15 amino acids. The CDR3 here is CSARSSGPQPDEQYF. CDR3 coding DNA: TGCAGTGCTAGAAGTTCCGGACCACAACCTGACGAGCAGTACTTC.

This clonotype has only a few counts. The CDR3 DNA reads as TGTGCCAGCAGATCACAGGGATTAGCCAAAAACATTCAGTACTTC. Translated, it gives CASRSQGLAKNIQYF. J is TRBJ2-4 and V is TRBV12-3 or TRBV12-4; D perhaps matches TRBD1 (6 bases). CDR3 length equals 15 residues. Trimming left V 6 bases short and J 0 bases short, with 12 bases between.

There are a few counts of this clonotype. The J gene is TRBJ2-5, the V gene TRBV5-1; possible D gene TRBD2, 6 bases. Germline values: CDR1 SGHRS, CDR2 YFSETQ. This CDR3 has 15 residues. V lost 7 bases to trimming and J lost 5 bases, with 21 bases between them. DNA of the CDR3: TGCGCCAGCGGCCTCGGGGGATTAGGATCGGAGACCCAGTACTTC. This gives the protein CASGLGGLGSETQYF.

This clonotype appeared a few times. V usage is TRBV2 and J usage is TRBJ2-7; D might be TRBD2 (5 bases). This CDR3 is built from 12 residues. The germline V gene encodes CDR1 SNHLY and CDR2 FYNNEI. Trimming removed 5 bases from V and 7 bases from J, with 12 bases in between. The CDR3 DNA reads TGTGCCAGCAGTCACGGACTGCGGGAGCAGTACTTC. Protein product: CASSHGLREQYF. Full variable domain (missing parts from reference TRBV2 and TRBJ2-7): EPEVTQTPSHQVTQMGQEVILRCVPISNHLYFYWYRQILGQKVEFLVSFYNNEISEKSEIFDDQFSVERPDGSNFTLKIRSTKLEDSAMYFCASSHGLREQYFGPGTRLTVT.

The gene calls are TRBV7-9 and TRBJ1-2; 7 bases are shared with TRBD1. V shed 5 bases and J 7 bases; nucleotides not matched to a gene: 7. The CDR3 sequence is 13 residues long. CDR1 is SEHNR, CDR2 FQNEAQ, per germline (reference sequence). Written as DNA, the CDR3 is TGTGCCAGCAGCCCTCCGACAGGGACTGGCTACACCTTC. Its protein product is CASSPPTGTGYTF.

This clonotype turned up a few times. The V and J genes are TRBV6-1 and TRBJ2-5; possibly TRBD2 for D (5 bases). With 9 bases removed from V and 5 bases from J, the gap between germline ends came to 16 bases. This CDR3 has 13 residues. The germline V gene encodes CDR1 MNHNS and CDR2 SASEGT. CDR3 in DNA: TGTGCCAGTCTACCGGGAACATGGGAGACCCAGTACTTC. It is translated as CASLPGTWETQYF.

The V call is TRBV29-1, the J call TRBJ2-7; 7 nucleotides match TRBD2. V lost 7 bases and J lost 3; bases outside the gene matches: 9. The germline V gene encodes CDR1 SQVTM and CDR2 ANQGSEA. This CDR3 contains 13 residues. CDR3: CSAGGGLHYEQYF. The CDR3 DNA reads TGCAGCGCTGGGGGGGGTCTCCACTACGAGCAGTACTTC.

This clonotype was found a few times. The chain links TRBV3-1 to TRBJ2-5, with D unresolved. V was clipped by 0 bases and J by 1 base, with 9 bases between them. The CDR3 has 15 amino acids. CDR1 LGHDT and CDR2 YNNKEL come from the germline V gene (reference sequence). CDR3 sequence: CASSQDSIIQETQYF. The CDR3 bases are TGTGCCAGCAGCCAAGACTCAATCATCCAAGAGACCCAGTACTTC.

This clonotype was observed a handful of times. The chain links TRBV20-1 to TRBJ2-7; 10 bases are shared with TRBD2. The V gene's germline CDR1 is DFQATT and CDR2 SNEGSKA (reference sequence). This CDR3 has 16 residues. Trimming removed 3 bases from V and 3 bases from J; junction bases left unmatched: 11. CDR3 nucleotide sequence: TGCAGTGCTAGGTCGTCGCGGGGACTAGCGTTCTACGAGCAGTACTTC. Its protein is CSARSSRGLAFYEQYF.